The next 15 T cell receptor beta chains were all read from a single sample in a study of Ad26.COV2.S vaccination and SARS-CoV-2 variants. Treatment given: 15 to 20 received Ad26.COV2.S at low or high dose, single or two shots; a few received placebo; per-sample allocation not given. Day 63 after the first vaccine or placebo injection was the time point for sampling. The assay was immunoSEQ multiplex PCR, and TCRdb's table has in-frame clones only and misses some. The table lists some 400,000 clones, over 75% of them singletons. This sample comprised peripheral blood, obtained in a trial of Ad26.COV2.S vaccine versus placebo. These receptors all stem from a person aged 18-65 years who received the Ad26.COV2.S COVID-19 vaccine or a placebo.

The chain has TRBV24-1 and TRBJ2-3; D uncertain. The V and J ends lost 0 bases and 0 bases respectively, with 9 bases between them. Per germline, CDR1 KGHDR and CDR2 SFDVKD. The CDR3 is made up of 16 amino acids. The CDR3 region is CATSDLGASSTDTQYF. CDR3 DNA sequence: TGTGCCACCAGTGATTTGGGAGCGTCAAGCACAGATACGCAGTATTTT.

This rearrangement joins TRBV9 to TRBJ2-1; TRBD2 might be the D (6 bases). Germline values: CDR1 SGDLS, CDR2 YYNGEE. The length of the CDR3 is 16 residues. Trimming removed 0 bases from V and 1 base from J, with 11 bases in between. The CDR3 reads CASSVEKGGSYNEQFF. CDR3 nucleotide sequence: TGTGCCAGCAGCGTAGAGAAGGGAGGATCCTACAATGAGCAGTTCTTC.

V gene TRBV6-2 or TRBV6-3 combines with J gene TRBJ1-5; tentative D call: TRBD1 (6 bases). Looked up from germline, CDR1 is MNHEY and CDR2 is SVGEGT. This CDR3 is 15 amino acids long. V was trimmed by 4 bases and J by 5 bases, leaving 15 bases between them. In DNA form, the CDR3 reads TGTGCCAGCAGTTCCTACCGGGACAAAGATCAGCCCCAGCATTTT. It encodes CASSSYRDKDQPQHF.

The rearrangement joins TRBV7-2 to TRBJ2-1; D is uncertain. The germline CDR1 and CDR2 sequences are SGHTA and FQGNSA. Trimming took 5 bases from V and 15 from J, leaving 20 bases between them. The CDR3 extends over 13 amino acids. CDR3 loop: CASSPQEGDRRFF. For the CDR3, the DNA is TGTGCCAGCAGCCCTCAGGAAGGCGACCGGAGGTTCTTC.

V and J are TRBV4-3 and TRBJ2-7; 8 positions match TRBD1. The CDR3 consists of 13 residues. Unmatched junction bases numbered 3, after V lost 0 bases and J lost 8 bases. Germline CDR1 LGHNA, CDR2 YSLEER. This CDR3 is CASSQETGAKQYF. The DNA for the CDR3 is TGCGCCAGCAGCCAAGAGACAGGGGCTAAGCAGTACTTC.

V usage is TRBV4-1 and J usage is TRBJ2-3; no firm D call. Germline V gene sequence: CDR1 MGHRA, CDR2 YSYEKL. The CDR3 is 16 residues long. V was shortened by 4 bases and J by 1 base, with 15 bases between the two germline ends. CDR3 in DNA: TGCGCCAGCAGCCCAGGCATAGGCCCAGGCACAGATACGCAGTATTTT. Its translation: CASSPGIGPGTDTQYF.

The chain carries TRBV3-1 (or the pseudogene TRBV3-2) and TRBJ1-2, with D possibly matching TRBD1 (6 bases). The CDR3 loop spans 15 amino acids. Trimming cost V 4 bases and J 4 bases, with 16 bases left between them. Germline CDR1 is LGHDT and CDR2 is YNNKEL (reference sequence). CDR3 sequence: CASSPPRGAVYGYTF. DNA for the CDR3: TGTGCCAGCAGCCCTCCCCGGGGGGCCGTCTATGGCTACACCTTC.

There are a few counts of this clone. The chain has TRBV5-5 and TRBJ1-1; no clear D. The CDR3 is made up of 15 amino acids. Looked up from germline, CDR1 is SGHKS and CDR2 is YYEKEE (reference sequence). Trimming pared 4 bases from V and 0 bases from J, leaving 13 bases between. The CDR3: CASSTQAGVNTEAFF. DNA for the CDR3: TGTGCCAGCAGCACCCAAGCTGGGGTGAACACTGAAGCTTTCTTT.

The V call is TRBV5-4, the J call TRBJ1-5; D perhaps matches TRBD1 (5 bases). The CDR3 is made up of 14 amino acids. From germline, CDR1 is SGHNT and CDR2 YYREEE (reference sequence). Trimming removed 4 bases at V and 3 bases at J, with 11 bases between. The CDR3 reads CASSAQGDNQPQHF. The CDR3 region has the DNA TGTGCCAGCAGCGCCCAGGGTGACAATCAGCCCCAGCATTTT. Variable domain in full (rest from reference TRBV5-4 and TRBJ1-5): ETGVTQSPTHLIKTRGQQVTLRCSSQSGHNTVSWYQQALGQGPQFIFQYYREEENGRGNFPPRFSGLQFPNYSSELNVNALELDDSALYLCASSAQGDNQPQHFGDGTRLSIL.

DNA for the CDR3: TGTGCCAGCAGCTTAGTGGGATTTTCCTACGAGCAGTACTTC. Translating gives CASSLVGFSYEQYF. The chain has TRBV7-8 and TRBJ2-7, with D uncertain. Germline CDR1 SGHVS, CDR2 FQNEAQ. This CDR3 is built from 14 residues. The V end lost 1 base, the J end lost 1 base, and 8 bases lay between the germline ends.

The J gene is TRBJ1-4, the V gene TRBV19; D uncertain. The CDR3 spans 16 residues. V was cut by 4 bases and J by 0 bases, with 12 bases left in between. Germline values: CDR1 LNHDA, CDR2 SQIVND (reference sequence). CDR3 DNA sequence: TGTGCCAGTAGTACCCGTGGCAGCGCAACTAATGAAAAACTGTTTTTT. It yields the protein CASSTRGSATNEKLFF. Variable domain in full (rest from reference TRBV19 and TRBJ1-4): DGGITQSPKYLFRKEGQNVTLSCEQNLNHDAMYWYRQDPGQGLRLIYYSQIVNDFQKGDIAEGYSVSREKKESFPLTVTSAQKNPTAFYLCASSTRGSATNEKLFFGSGTQLSVL.

The V call is TRBV5-4, the J call TRBJ1-1; 10 bases map to TRBD1. Germline assignment: CDR1 SGHNT and CDR2 YYREEE (reference sequence). V trimming: 1 base; J trimming: 3 bases; junction bases outside the gene matches: 3. This CDR3 has 15 residues. CDR3 nucleotide sequence: TGTGCCAGCAGCTTGCCGGACAGGGGGGACACTGAAGCTTTCTTT. Its translation is CASSLPDRGDTEAFF.

A remark on this clone: A read error may produce the germline difference seen at one junction end. The V call is TRBV4-1, the J call TRBJ1-5; no clear D gene. CDR1 is MGHRA, CDR2 YSYEKL, per germline. The CDR3 consists of 12 residues. DNA of the CDR3: TGCGCCAGCAGCCAAGAAGGGCAGCGCCAGCATTTT. It is translated as CASSQEGQRQHF.

The chain links TRBV30 to TRBJ2-7; TRBD2 matches 9 bases. Germline CDR1 is GTSNPN and CDR2 is SVGIG (reference sequence). The V gene end was trimmed by 1 base and the J gene end by 4 bases; junction bases not matched to a gene: 5. CDR3 length: 14 amino acids. As DNA, the CDR3 is TGTGCCTGGAGTGCGGCGGGAGGGCCGTACGAGCAGTACTTC. The encoded protein is CAWSAAGGPYEQYF. The entire variable domain, with the rest obtained from reference TRBV30 and TRBJ2-7, is as follows: SQTIHQWPATLVQPVGSPLSLECTVEGTSNPNLYWYRQAAGRGLQLLFYSVGIGQISSEVPQNLSASRPQDRQFILSSKKLLLSDSGFYLCAWSAAGGPYEQYFGPGTRLTVT.

V gene TRBV19 combines with J gene TRBJ2-3, with 7 bases that match TRBD2. Germline loops: CDR1 LNHDA, CDR2 SQIVND (reference sequence). The J segment lost 2 bases and the V segment lost 4 bases, leaving 6 bases of the junction unmatched. The CDR3 runs 15 residues. The CDR3: CASSKAGWITDTQYF. CDR3 nucleotide sequence: TGTGCCAGTAGTAAAGCGGGATGGATCACAGATACGCAGTATTTT.